The sequence of this T cell receptor beta chain was determined in a study of blood T cell repertoires in COVID-19. Profiled with immunoSEQ multiplex PCR; TCRdb holds only in-frame clones, not every one. In the table there are roughly 200,000 clones, 70% to 90% of which are singletons. The CDR3 sequence is 18 residues long. Germline loops: CDR1 SGDLS, CDR2 YYNGEE. With 4 bases removed from V and 5 bases from J, the gap between germline ends came to 27 bases. This clone was found once. This chain connects TRBV9 to TRBJ2-5, with D tentatively TRBD2 (7 bases). This TCR was sampled from a man in his forties with active or convalescent COVID-19. Sequencing was performed on peripheral blood. The CDR3 sequence is CASSPGARGGAGRETQYF. Here the CDR3 DNA reads TGTGCCAGCAGCCCCGGGGCTAGGGGGGGGGCGGGACGGGAGACCCAGTACTTC. Using reference TRBV9 and TRBJ2-5 for the parts outside the CDR3, the full variable domain is DSGVTQTPKHLITATGQRVTLRCSPRSGDLSVYWYQQSLDQGLQFLIQYYNGEERAKGNILERFSAQQFPDLHSELNLSSLELGDSALYFCASSPGARGGAGRETQYFGPGTRLLVL.